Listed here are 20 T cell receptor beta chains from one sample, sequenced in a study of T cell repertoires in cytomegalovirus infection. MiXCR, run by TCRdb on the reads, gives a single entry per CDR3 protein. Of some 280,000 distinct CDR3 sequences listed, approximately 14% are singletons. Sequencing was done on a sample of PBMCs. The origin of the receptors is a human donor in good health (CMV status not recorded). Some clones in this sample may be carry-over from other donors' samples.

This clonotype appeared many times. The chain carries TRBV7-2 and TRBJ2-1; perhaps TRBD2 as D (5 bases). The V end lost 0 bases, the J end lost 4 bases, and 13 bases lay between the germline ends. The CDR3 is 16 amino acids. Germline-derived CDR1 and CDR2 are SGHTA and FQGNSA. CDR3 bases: TGTGCCAGCAGCTTAGCGAGAGGACGGGGATACAATGAGCAGTTCTTC. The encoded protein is CASSLARGRGYNEQFF.

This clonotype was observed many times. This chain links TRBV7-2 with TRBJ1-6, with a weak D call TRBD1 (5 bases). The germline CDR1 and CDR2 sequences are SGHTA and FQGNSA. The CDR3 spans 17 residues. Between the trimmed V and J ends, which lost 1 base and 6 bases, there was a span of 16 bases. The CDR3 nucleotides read TGTGCCAGCAGCTTAGTTGGGACGCCGCGCTTTAATTCACCCCTCCACTTT. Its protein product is CASSLVGTPRFNSPLHF.

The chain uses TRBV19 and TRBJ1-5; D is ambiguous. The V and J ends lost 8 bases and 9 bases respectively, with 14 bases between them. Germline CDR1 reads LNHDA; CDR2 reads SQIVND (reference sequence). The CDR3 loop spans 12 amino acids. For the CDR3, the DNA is TGTGCCAGTTCCACGCCCAAATCGCCCCAGCATTTT. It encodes CASSTPKSPQHF.

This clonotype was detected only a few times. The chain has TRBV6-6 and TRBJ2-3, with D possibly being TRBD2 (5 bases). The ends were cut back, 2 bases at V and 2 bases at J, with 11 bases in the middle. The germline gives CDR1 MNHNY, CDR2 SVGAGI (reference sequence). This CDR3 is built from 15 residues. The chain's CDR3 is CASSYNSAVTDTQYF. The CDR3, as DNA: TGTGCCAGCAGTTACAATTCAGCGGTCACAGATACGCAGTATTTT.

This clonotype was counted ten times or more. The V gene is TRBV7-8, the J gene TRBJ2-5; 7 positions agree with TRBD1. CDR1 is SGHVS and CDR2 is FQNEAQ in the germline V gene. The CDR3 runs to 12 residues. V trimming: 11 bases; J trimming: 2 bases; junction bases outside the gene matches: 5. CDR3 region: CAGTDRQETQYF. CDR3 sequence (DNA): TGTGCCGGTACGGACAGGCAAGAGACCCAGTACTTC.

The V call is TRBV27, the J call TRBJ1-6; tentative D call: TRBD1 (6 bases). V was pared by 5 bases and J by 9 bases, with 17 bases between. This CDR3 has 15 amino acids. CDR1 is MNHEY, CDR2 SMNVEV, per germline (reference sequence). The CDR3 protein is CASSLQPGAGSPLHF. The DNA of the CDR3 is TGTGCCAGCAGTCTTCAGCCGGGGGCCGGTTCACCCCTCCACTTT.

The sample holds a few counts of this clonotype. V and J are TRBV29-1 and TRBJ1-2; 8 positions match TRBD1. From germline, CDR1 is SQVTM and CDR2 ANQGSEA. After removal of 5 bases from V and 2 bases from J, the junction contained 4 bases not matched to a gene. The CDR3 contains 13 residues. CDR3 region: CSVPDRGNYGYTF. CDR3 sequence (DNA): TGCAGCGTTCCCGACAGGGGAAACTATGGCTACACCTTC.

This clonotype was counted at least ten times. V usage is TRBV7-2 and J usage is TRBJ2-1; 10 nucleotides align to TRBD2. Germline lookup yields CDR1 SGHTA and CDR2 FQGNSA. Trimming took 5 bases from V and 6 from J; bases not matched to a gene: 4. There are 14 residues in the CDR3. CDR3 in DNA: TGTGCCAGCAGCACCACTAGCGGGGTCAATGAGCAGTTCTTC. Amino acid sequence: CASSTTSGVNEQFF.

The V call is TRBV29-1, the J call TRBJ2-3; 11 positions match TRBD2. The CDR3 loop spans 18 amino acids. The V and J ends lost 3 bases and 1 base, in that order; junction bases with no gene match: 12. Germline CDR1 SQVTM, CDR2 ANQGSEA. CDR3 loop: CSVDRSSGGLIGTDTQYF. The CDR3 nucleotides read TGCAGCGTTGACCGATCTAGCGGGGGGTTAATCGGCACAGATACGCAGTATTTT.

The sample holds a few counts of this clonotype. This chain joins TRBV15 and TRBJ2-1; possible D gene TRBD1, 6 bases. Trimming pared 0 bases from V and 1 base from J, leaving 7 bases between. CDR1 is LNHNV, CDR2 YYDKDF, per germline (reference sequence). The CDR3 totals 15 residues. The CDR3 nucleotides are TGTGCCACCAGCAGAGACAGGGGATCCTACAATGAGCAGTTCTTC. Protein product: CATSRDRGSYNEQFF.

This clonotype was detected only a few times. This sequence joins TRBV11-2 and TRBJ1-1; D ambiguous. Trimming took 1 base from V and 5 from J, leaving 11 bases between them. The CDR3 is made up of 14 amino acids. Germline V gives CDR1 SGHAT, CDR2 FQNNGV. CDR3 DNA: TGTGCCAGCAGCTTAGTCGCAGGCGGGACTGAAGCTTTCTTT. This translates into CASSLVAGGTEAFF.

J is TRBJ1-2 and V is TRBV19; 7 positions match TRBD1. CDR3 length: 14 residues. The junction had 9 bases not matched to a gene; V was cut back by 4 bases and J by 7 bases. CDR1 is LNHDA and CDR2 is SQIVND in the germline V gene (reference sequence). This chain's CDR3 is CASSTLTGKTGYTF. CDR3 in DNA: TGTGCCAGTAGTACCCTGACAGGGAAGACTGGCTACACCTTC.

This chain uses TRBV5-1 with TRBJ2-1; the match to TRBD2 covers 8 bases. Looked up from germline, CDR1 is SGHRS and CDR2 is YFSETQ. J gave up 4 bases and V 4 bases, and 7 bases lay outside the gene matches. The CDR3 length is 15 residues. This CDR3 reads CASSPQTSVYNEQFF. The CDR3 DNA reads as TGCGCCAGCAGCCCTCAGACTAGCGTTTACAATGAGCAGTTCTTC.

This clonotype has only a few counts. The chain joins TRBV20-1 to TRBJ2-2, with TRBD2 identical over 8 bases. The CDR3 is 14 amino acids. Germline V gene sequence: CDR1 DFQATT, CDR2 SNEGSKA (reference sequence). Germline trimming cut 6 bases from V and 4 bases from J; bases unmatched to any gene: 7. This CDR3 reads CSARLSGGTGELFF. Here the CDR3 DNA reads TGCAGTGCCCGTTTGAGCGGGGGCACCGGGGAGCTGTTTTTT.

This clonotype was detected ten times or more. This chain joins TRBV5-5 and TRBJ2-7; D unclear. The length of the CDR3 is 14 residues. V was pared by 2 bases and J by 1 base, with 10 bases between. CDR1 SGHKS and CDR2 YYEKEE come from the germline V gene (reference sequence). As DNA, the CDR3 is TGTGCCAGCAGCTTAGTGGGCAGTTCCTACGAGCAGTACTTC. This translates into CASSLVGSSYEQYF.

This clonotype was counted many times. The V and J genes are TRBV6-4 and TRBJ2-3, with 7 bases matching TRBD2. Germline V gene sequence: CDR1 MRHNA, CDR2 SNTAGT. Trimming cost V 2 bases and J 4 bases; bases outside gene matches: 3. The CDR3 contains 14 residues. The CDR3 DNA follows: TGTGCCAGCAGTGACGGCGGGGGTCCAGATACGCAGTATTTT. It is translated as CASSDGGGPDTQYF.

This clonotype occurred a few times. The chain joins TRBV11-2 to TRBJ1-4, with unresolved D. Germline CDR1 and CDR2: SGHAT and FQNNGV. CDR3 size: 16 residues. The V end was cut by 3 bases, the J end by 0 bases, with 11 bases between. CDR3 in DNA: TGTGCCAGCAGCTTTTTAACTGGATCAACTAATGAAAAACTGTTTTTT. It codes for CASSFLTGSTNEKLFF. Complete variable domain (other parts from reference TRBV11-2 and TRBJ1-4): EAGVAQSPRYKIIEKRQSVAFWCNPISGHATLYWYQQILGQGPKLLIQFQNNGVVDDSQLPKDRFSAERLKGVDSTLKIQPAKLEDSAVYLCASSFLTGSTNEKLFFGSGTQLSVL.

The CDR3 nucleotides read TGTGCCAGCAGCCAAGATAGTCAAGGGAGCACAGATACGCAGTATTTT. Translating it yields CASSQDSQGSTDTQYF. The rearrangement joins TRBV3-1 to TRBJ2-3; D not certain. V gave up 0 bases and J gave up 0 bases, with 10 bases separating them. CDR1 is LGHDT, CDR2 YNNKEL, per germline (reference sequence). This CDR3 spans 16 amino acids.

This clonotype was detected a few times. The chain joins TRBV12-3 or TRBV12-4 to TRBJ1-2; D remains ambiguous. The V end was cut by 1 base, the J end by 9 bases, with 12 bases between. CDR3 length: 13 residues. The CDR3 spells CASSLGLGVSYTF. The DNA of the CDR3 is TGTGCCAGCAGTTTAGGGCTCGGCGTGAGCTACACCTTC.

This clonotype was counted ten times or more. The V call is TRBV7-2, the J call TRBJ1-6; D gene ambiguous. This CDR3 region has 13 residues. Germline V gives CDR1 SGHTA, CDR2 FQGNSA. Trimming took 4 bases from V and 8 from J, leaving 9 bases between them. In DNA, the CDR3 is TGTGCCAGCAGCTCGGACCGAGATTCACCCCTCCACTTT. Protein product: CASSSDRDSPLHF.